The T cell receptor (beta chain) under discussion was sequenced for a study of blood T cells in healthy people across ages. This CDR3 is built from 14 residues. The trim removed 5 bases at V and 9 bases at J, leaving 10 bases unmatched. The germline V gene has CDR1 DFQATT and CDR2 SNEGSKA (reference sequence). Findings of the study overall: The donors' CMV status was not determined, possibly confounding changes in expanded clonotypes.

Primers used in a second PCR of about 6 to 12 cycles were a sample-barcoded 5' primer and a J-beta primer mix. One entry per CDR3 protein, called by TCRdb with MiXCR from the 5' RACE reads. The sample has 1.5 million or so distinct CDR3 sequences, 40% to 50% seen once. With respect to this clonotype: Antigen unknown.

Healthy Caucasian individuals from Russia aged about 6 to 90 served as donors. With each sample, at least 5 micrograms of total RNA were extracted. The sequenced sample consisted of blood. This chain connects TRBV20-1 to TRBJ2-1, with TRBD2 matching 10 bases. This clonotype was sampled from a young woman in good health. DNA for the CDR3: TGCAGTGCTCGAGGTAGCGGGGGGCCAGGTGAGCAGTTCTTC. Its translation: CSARGSGGPGEQFF.